This T cell receptor (beta chain) originates from a study of blood T cells in healthy people across ages. Findings and limits, study-wide: Roughly linear declines in TCR beta diversity per million T cells occurred with age. Conclusively comparing naive with antigen-experienced cells was impossible with unsorted PBMCs.

Primers used in a second PCR of about 6 to 11 cycles were a sample-barcoded 5' primer and a J-beta primer mix. All cDNA molecules were each tagged by a template-switch adaptor with 12 random nucleotides. TCRdb re-called the 5' RACE reads through MiXCR, storing one row per CDR3 protein. This table holds nearly 1 million distinct CDR3 sequences, just over 50% found once. About this clonotype: Antigen: not known.

Deletions cut 2 bases from V and 6 bases from J, with 14 bases between. This CDR3 contains 15 residues. Germline CDR1 LGHNA, CDR2 YSLEER. The sequence was collected from an older woman in good health. Sequenced: blood. This sequence joins TRBV4-3 and TRBJ2-1, with D tentatively TRBD2 (5 bases). The CDR3 reads CASSQIRVGGNEQFF. DNA of the CDR3: TGCGCCAGCAGCCAAATCCGGGTCGGAGGCAATGAGCAGTTCTTC.